The 5 T cell receptor beta chains below come from one sample, sequenced in a study of response to subunit inactivated influenza vaccine. TCRdb reprocessed the RT-PCR reads with MiXCR, giving one entry per CDR3 protein. The repertoire holds fewer than 700,000 distinct CDR3 sequences, with 10% to 15% as singletons. The source material was PBMCs from blood, sampled around seven weeks after vaccination. The receptors here all came from a man in his fifties who received an inactivated influenza vaccine.

At least ten counts were recorded for this clonotype. This chain uses TRBV21-1 with TRBJ2-3; the table gives TRBD2 as D, unverified against the DNA. TRBV21-1 corresponds to a pseudogene. The CDR3 has 14 residues. CDR3 in DNA: TGTGCCAGAGGGACTAGCGACCACACAGATACGCAGTATTTT. Amino acid sequence: CARGTSDHTDTQYF.

This clonotype was counted a few times. The chain has TRBV6-1 and TRBJ1-4; possibly TRBD1 for D (6 bases). The CDR3 has 14 residues. Trimming took off 5 bases at V and 8 bases at J, with 15 bases between the two ends. Germline V gives CDR1 MNHNS, CDR2 SASEGT. The CDR3 DNA reads as TGTGCCAGCAGTCAGGGACAAAGAACCGAAAAACTGTTTTTT. Translation gives CASSQGQRTEKLFF.

This clonotype was counted between two and nine times. The chain combines TRBV7-9 with TRBJ1-1; perhaps TRBD1 as D (5 bases). The germline CDR1 and CDR2 sequences are SEHNR and FQNEAQ (reference sequence). The ends were cut back, 2 bases at V and 5 bases at J, with 15 bases in the middle. The CDR3 is made up of 15 amino acids. The CDR3 spells CASSLRGRSRTEAFF. CDR3 bases: TGTGCCAGCAGCTTAAGGGGTAGGTCGAGGACTGAAGCTTTCTTT.

The rearrangement links TRBV3-1 to TRBJ1-1, with a possible D match to TRBD1 (6 bases). V gave up 7 bases and J gave up 1 base, with 16 bases separating them. CDR3 length: 15 amino acids. Germline CDR1 is LGHDT and CDR2 is YNNKEL (reference sequence). This CDR3 reads CASTPIQTGNTEAFF. In DNA form, the CDR3 reads TGTGCCAGCACCCCCATCCAGACAGGGAACACTGAAGCTTTCTTT.

The J gene is TRBJ2-7, the V gene TRBV29-1; D is ambiguous. This CDR3 has 13 residues. Trimming cost V 4 bases and J 0 bases, with 10 bases left between them. Germline CDR1 is SQVTM and CDR2 is ANQGSEA. CDR3 in amino acids: CSVGPTSSYEQYF. For the CDR3, the DNA is TGCAGCGTTGGACCCACAAGCTCCTACGAGCAGTACTTC.